The 31 T cell receptor beta chains listed next were all sequenced from one sample in a study of early T cells in non-severe SARS-CoV-2 infection. From the 5' RACE reads, TCRdb called clonotypes with MiXCR, one entry per CDR3 protein. The table has 20,000 to 25,000 distinct CDR3 sequences, 4.8% seen once. The source material was whole blood. The source is an adult who was a healthcare worker with PCR-confirmed SARS-CoV-2 infection or an uninfected control (not recorded which).

This clonotype was observed many times. The rearrangement uses TRBV10-3 and TRBJ2-2, with TRBD2 matching 9 bases. V was pared by 6 bases and J by 3 bases, with 8 bases of the junction left unmatched. CDR1 is ENHRY and CDR2 is SYGVKD in the germline V gene. CDR3 length: 16 amino acids. This CDR3 reads CAISLSGSEDTGELFF. The CDR3 DNA reads as TGTGCCATCAGCCTTAGCGGGAGCGAAGACACCGGGGAGCTGTTTTTT.

This clonotype was recorded at least ten times. The chain is built from TRBV20-1 and TRBJ2-1; possibly TRBD2 for D (6 bases). The germline gives CDR1 DFQATT, CDR2 SNEGSKA (reference sequence). The V end lost 2 bases, the J end lost 3 bases, and 17 bases lay between the germline ends. The CDR3 extends over 16 amino acids. The CDR3 nucleotides are TGCAGTGCTAGACCGGTTAGGACTAAAGACTACAATGAGCAGTTCTTC. It is translated as CSARPVRTKDYNEQFF.

This clonotype was counted at least ten times. This chain uses TRBV12-3 or TRBV12-4 with TRBJ2-1, with TRBD2 matching over 9 bases. Trimming at V came to 5 bases and at J to 3 bases, leaving 8 bases not matched to a gene. The CDR3 runs to 16 residues. CDR3 in amino acids: CASSTSRLAVYNEQFF. In nucleotides, the CDR3 is TGTGCCAGCAGTACTAGCCGACTAGCGGTCTACAATGAGCAGTTCTTC.

This clonotype is termed medium-sized (0.01 to 0.1%). The chain couples TRBV6-6 to TRBJ1-1; TRBD1 matches 7 bases. V lost 11 bases to trimming and J lost 4 bases; unmatched junction nucleotides: 7. Germline loops: CDR1 MNHNY, CDR2 SVGAGI (reference sequence). CDR3 size: 12 residues. CDR3 residues: CAGATGITEAFF. In nucleotides, the CDR3 is TGTGCCGGGGCGACAGGGATCACTGAAGCTTTCTTT.

This clonotype turned up a few times. The V gene is TRBV28, the J gene TRBJ2-1, with D tentatively TRBD1 (8 bases). CDR3 length: 16 residues. V was clipped by 4 bases and J by 4 bases, with 17 bases between them. Germline loops: CDR1 MDHEN, CDR2 SYDVKM. CDR3 loop: CASSSYTGGDYNEQFF. The CDR3 coding sequence is TGTGCCAGCAGTTCTTATACAGGGGGGGATTACAATGAGCAGTTCTTC. The whole variable domain, filled in from reference TRBV28 and TRBJ2-1, reads DVKVTQSSRYLVKRTGEKVFLECVQDMDHENMFWYRQDPGLGLRLIYFSYDVKMKEKGDIPEGYSVSREKKERFSLILESASTNQTSMYLCASSSYTGGDYNEQFFGPGTRLTVL.

The chain employs TRBV2 and TRBJ2-7; 10 bases agree with TRBD2. V shed 4 bases, J shed 2 bases, and the junction held 8 bases outside the gene matches. The V gene's germline CDR1 is SNHLY and CDR2 FYNNEI. The length of the CDR3 is 16 residues. The CDR3 DNA follows: TGTGCCAGCAGTGTTTTACAGCTAGCGGGGGCCTACGAGCAGTACTTC. Its translation: CASSVLQLAGAYEQYF.

This clonotype was observed a few times. In DNA, the CDR3 is TGTGCCAGCAGCGCCGGGACAGGGTTTAAGGCTGAAGCTTTCTTT. Translation gives CASSAGTGFKAEAFF. V and J are TRBV9 and TRBJ1-1; TRBD1 agrees at 9 bases. From germline, CDR1 is SGDLS and CDR2 YYNGEE. V was pared by 3 bases and J by 6 bases, with 9 bases of the junction left unmatched. The CDR3 extends over 15 amino acids.

There are many counts of this clonotype. V is TRBV4-1 and J is TRBJ2-1; the match to TRBD1 covers 11 bases. Germline V gives CDR1 MGHRA, CDR2 YSYEKL. This CDR3 has 18 amino acids. V trimming: 1 base; J trimming: 0 bases; junction bases outside the gene matches: 5. The CDR3 protein is CASSQAYGTGGSYNEQFF. In DNA form, the CDR3 reads TGCGCCAGCAGCCAAGCCTATGGGACAGGGGGCTCCTACAATGAGCAGTTCTTC.

This clonotype is labeled as medium-sized. This CDR3 reads CASSQDAGQGTYGYTF. CDR3 coding DNA: TGTGCCAGCAGCCAAGATGCTGGACAGGGGACCTATGGCTACACCTTC. The gene calls are TRBV3-1 and TRBJ1-2; 9 positions agree with TRBD1. The CDR3 consists of 16 residues. The germline gives CDR1 LGHDT, CDR2 YNNKEL (reference sequence). J was trimmed by 4 bases and V by 0 bases; bases with no gene match: 6. The complete variable domain, with remaining parts taken from reference TRBV3-1 and TRBJ1-2, reads DTAVSQTPKYLVTQMGNDKSIKCEQNLGHDTMYWYKQDSKKFLKIMFSYNNKELIINETVPNRFSPKSPDKAHLNLHINSLELGDSAVYFCASSQDAGQGTYGYTFGSGTRLTVV.

This chain connects TRBV12-3 or TRBV12-4 to TRBJ1-2; 7 bases line up with TRBD1. J lost 4 bases, V lost 1 base, and 3 bases had no gene match. The CDR3 runs to 14 residues. The CDR3 sequence is CASSLGQGFYGYTF. The DNA of the CDR3 is TGTGCCAGCAGTTTAGGACAGGGCTTCTATGGCTACACCTTC.

This clonotype was counted many times. CDR3 bases: TGTGCCAGCAGCTCGACCCCCGGGGGAGCCCAGTACTTC. As protein: CASSSTPGGAQYF. The chain recombines TRBV7-2 with TRBJ2-5; D possibly corresponds to TRBD2 (6 bases). The V gene's germline CDR1 is SGHTA and CDR2 FQGNSA. With 4 bases removed from V and 9 bases from J, the gap between germline ends came to 15 bases. This CDR3 region has 13 residues.

This rearrangement joins TRBV2 to TRBJ1-1, with D possibly TRBD1 on 5 matching bases. The CDR3 covers 14 residues. Germline CDR1 reads SNHLY; CDR2 reads FYNNEI. With 6 bases removed from V and 0 bases from J, the gap between germline ends came to 11 bases. CDR3 coding DNA: TGTGCCAGCAGGCCCCTGACAGTGAACACTGAAGCTTTCTTT. This sequence encodes CASRPLTVNTEAFF.

The table lists this clonotype with many counts. The rearrangement joins TRBV7-2 to TRBJ2-1, with D perhaps TRBD1 (6 bases). V lost 4 bases and J lost 8, with 12 bases in between. The CDR3 runs 13 residues. Per the germline V gene, CDR1 is SGHTA and CDR2 is FQGNSA. DNA for the CDR3: TGTGCCAGCAGCTCGAACAGGGTCGATGAGCAGTTCTTC. Amino acids: CASSSNRVDEQFF.

V is TRBV12-3 or TRBV12-4 and J is TRBJ2-1; maybe TRBD2 (6 bases). The CDR3 sequence is 11 residues long. V lost 10 bases to trimming and J lost 7 bases, with 11 bases between them. The CDR3 DNA reads TGTGCCACAAAGCGGGTAAATGAGCAGTTCTTC. Translated, it gives CATKRVNEQFF.

The table lists this clonotype with many counts. The chain uses TRBV30 and TRBJ2-7; D perhaps matches TRBD2 (6 bases). CDR3 length: 14 residues. Germline V lookup: CDR1 GTSNPN, CDR2 SVGIG (reference sequence). V was pared by 4 bases and J by 2 bases, with 15 bases between. The CDR3 DNA sequence: TGTGCCTGGAATAGAGGAGGGCTGACCTACGAGCAGTACTTC. Encoded protein: CAWNRGGLTYEQYF.

The rearrangement joins TRBV12-3 or TRBV12-4 to TRBJ2-3; 8 nucleotides line up with TRBD2. Losses at the gene ends were 6 bases for V and 0 bases for J; bases not matched to a gene: 2. The CDR3 contains 14 residues. The CDR3 nucleotides are TGTGCCAGCAGGGAGCGGGAGAGCACAGATACGCAGTATTTT. This encodes CASRERESTDTQYF.

This clonotype was found many times. The chain carries TRBV7-9 and TRBJ1-1, with 7 bases matching TRBD1. After removal of 1 base from V and 5 bases from J, the junction contained 4 bases not matched to a gene. The CDR3 sequence is 14 residues long. Per the germline V gene, CDR1 is SEHNR and CDR2 is FQNEAQ (reference sequence). The CDR3 loop reads CASSLVQGVTEAFF. The CDR3 nucleotides read TGTGCCAGCAGCTTAGTCCAGGGGGTAACTGAAGCTTTCTTT.

This clonotype was detected ten times or more. The rearrangement links TRBV4-1 to TRBJ1-2; D unresolved. V was shortened by 1 base and J by 2 bases, with 17 bases between the two germline ends. The germline V gene has CDR1 MGHRA and CDR2 YSYEKL. The CDR3 consists of 17 residues. The CDR3 DNA is TGCGCCAGCAGCCAAGGGAGGAACCGAGAATTAAACTATGGCTACACCTTC. It yields the protein CASSQGRNRELNYGYTF.

Sample share makes this clonotype medium-sized. The gene calls are TRBV19 and TRBJ2-1; 10 bases line up with TRBD1. The CDR3 runs to 15 residues. V was clipped by 7 bases and J by 9 bases; unmatched bases: 12. The V gene's germline CDR1 is LNHDA and CDR2 SQIVND (reference sequence). For the CDR3, the DNA is TGTGCCAGTACGGATAGGGGACAGGGGATGACTGAGCAGTTCTTC. This codes for CASTDRGQGMTEQFF.

The table lists this clonotype with many counts. CDR3 residues: CASSYQILAGGYTGELFF. The CDR3 region has the DNA TGTGCCAGCAGTTACCAAATTCTAGCGGGAGGTTACACCGGGGAGCTGTTTTTT. The chain joins TRBV6-5 to TRBJ2-2; 11 nucleotides agree with TRBD2. Germline V gene lookup returns CDR1 MNHEY and CDR2 SVGAGI. V shed 2 bases and J 3 bases; nucleotides not matched to a gene: 8. This CDR3 is built from 18 residues.

This clonotype was counted ten times or more. This sequence joins TRBV7-8 and TRBJ2-3; 13 nucleotides agree with TRBD2. V dropped 6 bases and J dropped 6; count of bases not matched to a gene: 6. The CDR3 has 15 amino acids. Germline CDR1 reads SGHVS; CDR2 reads FQNEAQ. CDR3 residues: CASSQGLAGEDTQYF. The CDR3 region has the DNA TGTGCCAGCAGTCAAGGACTAGCGGGGGAGGATACGCAGTATTTT.

Ten or more counts support this clonotype. This sequence joins TRBV6-2 or TRBV6-3 and TRBJ2-3; D gene unclear. The CDR3 is 15 residues long. Germline V CDR1 and CDR2: MNHEY, SVGEGT. V was clipped by 2 bases and J by 1 base, with 10 bases between them. DNA for the CDR3: TGTGCCAGCAGTTACGGGTTGACGGGCACAGATACGCAGTATTTT. Protein product: CASSYGLTGTDTQYF.

V usage is TRBV2 and J usage is TRBJ2-1; the D is unclear. The V gene lost 7 bases and the J gene lost 5 bases, with 6 bases spanning the gap. CDR1 is SNHLY and CDR2 is FYNNEI in the germline V gene. There are 11 residues in the CDR3. This CDR3 reads CASILNNEQFF. In DNA form, the CDR3 reads TGTGCCAGCATTCTGAACAATGAGCAGTTCTTC.

The sample holds many counts of this clonotype. The chain combines TRBV7-6 with TRBJ2-5; maybe TRBD1 (5 bases). Germline CDR1 and CDR2: SGHVS and FNYEAQ. V dropped 5 bases and J dropped 1 base, with 11 bases sitting between them. This CDR3 contains 14 residues. DNA of the CDR3: TGTGCCAGCAGCCAGACTGGGGCCCAAGAGACCCAGTACTTC. Translating it yields CASSQTGAQETQYF.

V is TRBV20-1 and J is TRBJ2-1; TRBD2 aligns across 10 bases. Unmatched junction bases numbered 10, after V lost 6 bases and J lost 8 bases. CDR1 and CDR2 (germline): DFQATT, SNEGSKA (reference sequence). This CDR3 spans 14 amino acids. The CDR3 protein is CSAKRGGPFDEQFF. For the CDR3, the DNA is TGCAGTGCGAAGCGGGGGGGCCCTTTCGATGAGCAGTTCTTC.

This clonotype was detected ten times or more. V gene TRBV5-1 combines with J gene TRBJ2-7; 8 bases line up with TRBD1. V lost 2 bases, J lost 4 bases, and 5 bases stayed unmatched. The germline V gene encodes CDR1 SGHRS and CDR2 YFSETQ. This CDR3 has 14 amino acids. CDR3 nucleotide sequence: TGCGCCAGCAGCTTAACAGGGGGAGGATACGAGCAGTACTTC. Amino acids: CASSLTGGGYEQYF.

This clonotype was found a few times. This rearrangement joins TRBV5-4 to TRBJ1-4; TRBD1 matches 9 bases. The CDR3 consists of 14 residues. The V gene's germline CDR1 is SGHNT and CDR2 YYREEE (reference sequence). V lost 4 bases, J lost 5 bases, and 3 bases stayed unmatched. Here the CDR3 DNA reads TGTGCCAGCAGCGGGACAGGGACAAATGAAAAACTGTTTTTT. As protein: CASSGTGTNEKLFF.

This clonotype was found many times. V usage is TRBV18 and J usage is TRBJ1-4; the D is unclear. Trimming cost V 6 bases and J 3 bases, with 11 bases left between them. The CDR3 loop spans 14 amino acids. The germline gives CDR1 KGHSH, CDR2 LQKENI. In DNA form, the CDR3 reads TGTGCCAGCTCCCTTCACCATTCTAATGAAAAACTGTTTTTT. The encoded protein is CASSLHHSNEKLFF.

This clonotype was picked up many times. The rearrangement joins TRBV28 to TRBJ1-1, with D perhaps TRBD1 (5 bases). This CDR3 spans 14 amino acids. The V end was cut by 6 bases, the J end by 2 bases, with 13 bases between. The germline CDR1 and CDR2 sequences are MDHEN and SYDVKM. The CDR3: CASSLQGFNTEAFF. The CDR3 nucleotides are TGTGCCAGCAGCCTCCAGGGATTTAACACTGAAGCTTTCTTT. Combining the CDR3 with reference TRBV28 and TRBJ1-1 gives the whole variable domain DVKVTQSSRYLVKRTGEKVFLECVQDMDHENMFWYRQDPGLGLRLIYFSYDVKMKEKGDIPEGYSVSREKKERFSLILESASTNQTSMYLCASSLQGFNTEAFFGQGTRLTVV.

Many counts were recorded for this clonotype. J is TRBJ2-7 and V is TRBV4-1, with 10 bases identical to TRBD1. The CDR3 contains 16 residues. V shed 5 bases and J 2 bases; nucleotides not matched to a gene: 9. The V gene's germline CDR1 is MGHRA and CDR2 YSYEKL. The CDR3 coding sequence is TGCGCCAGCAGCGAAACCCGGGACAGGGGTCCCTACGAGCAGTACTTC. Translated: CASSETRDRGPYEQYF.

The rearrangement uses TRBV20-1 and TRBJ2-6, with unresolved D. Deletions cut 5 bases from V and 0 bases from J, with 8 bases between. CDR1 is DFQATT, CDR2 SNEGSKA, per germline (reference sequence). The CDR3 consists of 14 residues. CDR3 coding DNA: TGCAGTGCTGCCGACCGCTCTGGGGCCAACGTCCTGACTTTC. Amino acids: CSAADRSGANVLTF.